There are many counts of the clone carrying this TCR beta chain. The antigen is not known. The CDR3 length is 15 residues. V lost 4 bases and J lost 0, with 9 bases in between. The germline gives CDR1 KGHDR, CDR2 SFDVKD. From the 5' RACE reads, TCRdb called clonotypes with MiXCR, one entry per CDR3 protein. The repertoire consists of around 33,000 distinct CDR3 sequences, with roughly 24% occurring once and the leading ten covering more than 3.5%. The memory fraction was CD4+CD45RO+CD25- cells. Study outcomes and limitations: Tumor-infiltrating Treg TCR alpha and beta sequences overlapped most with tumor naive CD4+ T cells, then blood naive.

This TCR derives from a female donor with breast cancer. The chain carries TRBV24-1 and TRBJ2-4, with TRBD2 as a possible D gene (5 bases). The specimen sequenced was memory CD4+ T cells sorted from blood. Subset denoted: memory CD4+ T cells, CD4+CD45RO+CD25-. CDR3 coding DNA: TGTGCCACCAGTGACCCCGGGATAGCCAAAAACATTCAGTACTTC. Encoded protein: CATSDPGIAKNIQYF.